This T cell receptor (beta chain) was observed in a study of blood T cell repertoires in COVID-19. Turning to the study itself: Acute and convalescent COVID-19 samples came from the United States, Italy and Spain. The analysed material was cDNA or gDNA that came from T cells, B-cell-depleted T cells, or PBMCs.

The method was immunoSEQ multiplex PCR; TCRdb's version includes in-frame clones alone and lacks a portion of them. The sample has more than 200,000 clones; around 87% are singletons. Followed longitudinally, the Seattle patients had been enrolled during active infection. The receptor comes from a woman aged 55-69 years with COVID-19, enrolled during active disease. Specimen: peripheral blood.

Here the CDR3 DNA reads TGTGCCACCAGTGATCGAGACCCGGGACAGGGTGGGAGCACAGATACGCAGTATTTT. It is translated as CATSDRDPGQGGSTDTQYF. The rearrangement links TRBV24-1 to TRBJ2-3, with 9 bases matching TRBD1. Germline assignment: CDR1 KGHDR and CDR2 SFDVKD. The V gene end was trimmed by 3 bases and the J gene end by 0 bases; junction bases not matched to a gene: 12. There are 19 residues in the CDR3.